This T cell receptor beta chain was sequenced for a study of cytomegalovirus exposure and HLA in healthy donors. Background on the study: The roughly 130 validation repertoires used the same platform as the roughly 700 first-cohort repertoires (as reported by a later analysis).

Profiled with immunoSEQ multiplex PCR; TCRdb holds only in-frame clones, not every one. The sample shows 150,000 to 200,000 clones, roughly 80% of them seen only once. Points on this clone: Its specificity is not known.

Regarding the study as a whole: In vitro data verified three CMV-associated chains as specific for CMV antigens. 150 or so TCR beta chains were listed as cytomegalovirus-associated. According to reports, the classifier identified cytomegalovirus status with high specificity and sensitivity.

Source material: PBMCs. The clonotype was recovered from a woman aged 18-30 years in good health and CMV-seropositive.

CDR3 DNA: TGTGCCAGCAGCTCCTTTCCCCGGCAGGGTACAAGAAACACCATATATTTT. It encodes CASSSFPRQGTRNTIYF. The chain uses TRBV7-2 and TRBJ1-3; tentative D call: TRBD1 (5 bases). Trimming took 4 bases from V and 5 from J, leaving 21 bases between them. The CDR3 has 17 residues. Looked up from germline, CDR1 is SGHTA and CDR2 is FQGNSA.